Listed here is a single T cell receptor beta chain. These data belong to a study of control samples from healthy donors and cancer patients. Using immunoSEQ multiplex PCR, the repertoire was profiled, and TCRdb retains in-frame clones only, with some absent. This table has about 60,000 clones, 70% to 90% appearing once. The CDR3 consists of 12 residues. Germline V gives CDR1 ENHRY, CDR2 SYGVKD. Deletions cut 10 bases from V and 6 bases from J, with 12 bases between. The chain has TRBV10-3 and TRBJ2-2; no clear D gene. This TCR was recovered from a man aged 40-49 years in good health. Sequencing used blood. In DNA form, the CDR3 reads TGTGCCACCGAGCATAACGCCGGGGAGCTGTTTTTT. It specifies CATEHNAGELFF.